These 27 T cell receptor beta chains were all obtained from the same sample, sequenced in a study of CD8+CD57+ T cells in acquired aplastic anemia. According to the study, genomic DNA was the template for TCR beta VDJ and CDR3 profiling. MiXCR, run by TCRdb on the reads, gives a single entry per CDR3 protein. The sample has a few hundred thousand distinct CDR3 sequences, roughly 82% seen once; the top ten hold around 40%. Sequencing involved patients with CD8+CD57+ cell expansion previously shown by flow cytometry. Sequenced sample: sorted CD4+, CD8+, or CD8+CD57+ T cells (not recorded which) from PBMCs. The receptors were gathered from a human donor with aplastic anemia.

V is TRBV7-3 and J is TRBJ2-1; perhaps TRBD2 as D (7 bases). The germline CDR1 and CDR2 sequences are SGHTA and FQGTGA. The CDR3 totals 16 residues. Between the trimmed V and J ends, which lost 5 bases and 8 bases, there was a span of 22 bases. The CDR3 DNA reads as TGTGCCAGCAGCCAGGAGGGCGGGGGCGGTCAGGATGAGCAGTTCTTC. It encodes CASSQEGGGGQDEQFF.

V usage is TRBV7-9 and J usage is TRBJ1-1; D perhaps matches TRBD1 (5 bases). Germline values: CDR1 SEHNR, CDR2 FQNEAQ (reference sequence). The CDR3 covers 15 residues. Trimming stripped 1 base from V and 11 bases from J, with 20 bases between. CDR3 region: CASSLDVRCGANAFF. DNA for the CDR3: TGTGCCAGCAGCTTAGATGTGAGATGCGGGGCCAACGCTTTCTTT.

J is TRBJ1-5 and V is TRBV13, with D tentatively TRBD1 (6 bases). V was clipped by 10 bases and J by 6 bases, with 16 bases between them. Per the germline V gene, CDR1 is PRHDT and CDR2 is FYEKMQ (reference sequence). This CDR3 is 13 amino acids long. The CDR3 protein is CATSHTGTQPQHF. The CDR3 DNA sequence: TGTGCCACCAGTCACACAGGGACTCAGCCCCAGCATTTT.

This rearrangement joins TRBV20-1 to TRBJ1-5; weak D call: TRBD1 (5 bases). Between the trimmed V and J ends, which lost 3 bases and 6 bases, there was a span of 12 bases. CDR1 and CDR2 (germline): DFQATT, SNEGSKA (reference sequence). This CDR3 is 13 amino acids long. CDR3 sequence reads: CSAREWQGQPQHF. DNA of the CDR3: TGCAGTGCTAGGGAATGGCAGGGTCAGCCCCAGCATTTT.

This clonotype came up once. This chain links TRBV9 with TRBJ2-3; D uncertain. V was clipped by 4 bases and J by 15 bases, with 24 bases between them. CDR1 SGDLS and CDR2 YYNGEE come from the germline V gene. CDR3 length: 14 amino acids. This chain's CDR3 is CASSLEVGTAEAYF. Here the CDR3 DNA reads TGTGCCAGCAGCTTAGAGGTGGGTACCGCTGAAGCTTATTTT.

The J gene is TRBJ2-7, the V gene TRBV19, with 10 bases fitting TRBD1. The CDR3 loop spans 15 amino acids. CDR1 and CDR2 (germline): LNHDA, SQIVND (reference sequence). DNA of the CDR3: TGTGCCAGCAGTAAAGGTCGACAGGGGGCCCCTGAGCAGTACGTC. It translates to CASSKGRQGAPEQYV.

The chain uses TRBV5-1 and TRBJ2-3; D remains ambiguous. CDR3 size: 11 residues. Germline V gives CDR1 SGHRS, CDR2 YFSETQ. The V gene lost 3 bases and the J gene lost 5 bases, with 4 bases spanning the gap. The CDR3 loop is CASSSQDTQYF. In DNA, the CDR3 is TGCGCCAGCAGCTCACAAGATACGCAGTATTTT.

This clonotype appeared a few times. CDR3 bases: TGTGCCACCAGTGTGTTGGGATTCAACTATGGCTACACCTTC. Its protein product is CATSVLGFNYGYTF. The chain joins TRBV24-1 to TRBJ1-2; D unclear. This CDR3 has 14 amino acids. Trimming pared 5 bases from V and 2 bases from J, leaving 11 bases between. The germline CDR1 and CDR2 sequences are KGHDR and SFDVKD.

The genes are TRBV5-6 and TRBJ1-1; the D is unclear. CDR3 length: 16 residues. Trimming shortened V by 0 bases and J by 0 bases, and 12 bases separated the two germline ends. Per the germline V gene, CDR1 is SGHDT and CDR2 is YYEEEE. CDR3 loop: CASSLERDPMNTEAFF. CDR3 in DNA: TGTGCCAGCAGCTTGGAGAGGGATCCAATGAACACTGAAGCTTTCTTT.

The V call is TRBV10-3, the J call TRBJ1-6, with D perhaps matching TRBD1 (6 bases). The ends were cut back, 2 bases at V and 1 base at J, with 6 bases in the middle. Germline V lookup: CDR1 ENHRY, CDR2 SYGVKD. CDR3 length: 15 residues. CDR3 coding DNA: TGTGCCATCAGTGAGCAGGGGTCCTATAATTCACCCCTCCACTTT. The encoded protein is CAISEQGSYNSPLHF.

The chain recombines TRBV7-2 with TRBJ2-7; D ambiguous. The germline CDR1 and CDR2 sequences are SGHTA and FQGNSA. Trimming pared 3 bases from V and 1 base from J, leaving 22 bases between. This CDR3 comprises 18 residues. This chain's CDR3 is CASSFHAAETTQSYEQYV. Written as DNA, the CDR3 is TGTGCCAGCAGCTTTCATGCAGCCGAGACAACCCAGTCCTACGAGCAGTACGTC.

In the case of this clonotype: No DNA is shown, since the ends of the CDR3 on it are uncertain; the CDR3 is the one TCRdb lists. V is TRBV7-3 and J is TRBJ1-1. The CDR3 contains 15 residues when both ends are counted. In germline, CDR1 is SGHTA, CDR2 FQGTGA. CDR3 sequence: CAIWRAWRAVRRAFF.

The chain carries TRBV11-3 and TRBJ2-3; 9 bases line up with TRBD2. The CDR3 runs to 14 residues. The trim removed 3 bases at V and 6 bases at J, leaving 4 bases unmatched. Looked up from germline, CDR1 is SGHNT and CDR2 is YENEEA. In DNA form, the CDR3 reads TGTGCCAGCAGCTTGGAACTAGCGGGCGATACGCAGTATTTT. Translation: CASSLELAGDTQYF.

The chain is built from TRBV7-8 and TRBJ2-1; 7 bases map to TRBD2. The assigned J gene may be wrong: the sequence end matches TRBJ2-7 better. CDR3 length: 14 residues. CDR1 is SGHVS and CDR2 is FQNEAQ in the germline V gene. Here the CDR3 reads CASSLAGGLGAQYF. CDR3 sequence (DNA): TGTGCCAGCAGCTTAGCGGGAGGGCTCGGTGCGCAGTACTTC.

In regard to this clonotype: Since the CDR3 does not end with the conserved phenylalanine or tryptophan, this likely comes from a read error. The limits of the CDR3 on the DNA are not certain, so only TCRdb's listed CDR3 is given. CDR3 sequence reads: CASSIANGAYNEPFFV. V and J are TRBV19 and TRBJ1-6. The CDR3 sequence runs 16 residues, both termini included. The V gene's germline CDR1 is LNHDA and CDR2 SQIVND (reference sequence).

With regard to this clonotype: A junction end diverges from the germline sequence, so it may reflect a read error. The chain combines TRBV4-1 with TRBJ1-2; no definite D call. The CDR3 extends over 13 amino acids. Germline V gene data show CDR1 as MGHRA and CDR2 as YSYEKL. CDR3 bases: TGCGCCAGCAGTCAAGGCCTTATAGGTGGGTACTCCTTC. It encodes CASSQGLIGGYSF.

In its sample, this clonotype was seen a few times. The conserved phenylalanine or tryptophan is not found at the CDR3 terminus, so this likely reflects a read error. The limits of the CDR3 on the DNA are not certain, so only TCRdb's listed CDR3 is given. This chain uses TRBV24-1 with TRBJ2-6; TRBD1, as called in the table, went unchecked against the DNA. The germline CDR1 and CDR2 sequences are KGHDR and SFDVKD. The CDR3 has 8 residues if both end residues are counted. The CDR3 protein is CATLAGDT.

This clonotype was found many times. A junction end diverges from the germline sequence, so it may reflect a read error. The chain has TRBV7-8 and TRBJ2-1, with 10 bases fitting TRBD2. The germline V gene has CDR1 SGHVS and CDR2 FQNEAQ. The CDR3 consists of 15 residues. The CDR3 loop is CASSLAGGPYTQQFF. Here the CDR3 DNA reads TGTGCCAGTAGCTTAGCGGGAGGTCCCTACACGCAGCAGTTCTTC.

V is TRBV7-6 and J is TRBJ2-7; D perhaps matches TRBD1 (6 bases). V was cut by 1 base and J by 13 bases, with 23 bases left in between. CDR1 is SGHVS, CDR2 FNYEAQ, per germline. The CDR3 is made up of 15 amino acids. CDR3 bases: TGTGCCAGCAGCTTAGGGGCAGGGGCTGAAGCCTACTTTTACGTC. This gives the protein CASSLGAGAEAYFYV.

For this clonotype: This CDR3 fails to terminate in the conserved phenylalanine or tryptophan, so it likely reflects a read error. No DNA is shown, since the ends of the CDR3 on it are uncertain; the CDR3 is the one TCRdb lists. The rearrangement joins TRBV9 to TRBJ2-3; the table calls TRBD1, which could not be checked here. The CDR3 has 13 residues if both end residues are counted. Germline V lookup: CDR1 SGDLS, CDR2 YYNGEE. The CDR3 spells CASGGGGRQGRNT.

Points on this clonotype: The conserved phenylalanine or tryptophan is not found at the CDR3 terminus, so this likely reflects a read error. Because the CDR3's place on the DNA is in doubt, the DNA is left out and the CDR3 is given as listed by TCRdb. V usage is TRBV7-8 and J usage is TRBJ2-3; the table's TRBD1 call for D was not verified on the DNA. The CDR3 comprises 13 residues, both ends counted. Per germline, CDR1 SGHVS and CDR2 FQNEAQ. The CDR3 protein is CASGLGGSDAPQY.

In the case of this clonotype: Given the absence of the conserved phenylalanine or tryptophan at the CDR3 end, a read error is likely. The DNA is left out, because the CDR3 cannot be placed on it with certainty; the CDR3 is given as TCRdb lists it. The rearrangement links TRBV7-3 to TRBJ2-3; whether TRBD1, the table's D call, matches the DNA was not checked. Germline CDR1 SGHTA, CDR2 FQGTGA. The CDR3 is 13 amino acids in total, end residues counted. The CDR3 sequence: CASSPQGLQFTPP.

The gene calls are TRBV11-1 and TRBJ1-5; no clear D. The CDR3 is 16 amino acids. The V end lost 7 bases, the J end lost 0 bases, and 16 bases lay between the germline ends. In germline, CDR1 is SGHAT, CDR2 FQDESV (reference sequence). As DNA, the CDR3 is TGTGCCAGCACGTACGGACTGAGATATAGCAATCAGCCCCAGCATTTT. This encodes CASTYGLRYSNQPQHF. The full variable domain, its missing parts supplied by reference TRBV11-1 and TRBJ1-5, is EAEVAQSPRYKITEKSQAVAFWCDPISGHATLYWYRQILGQGPELLVQFQDESVVDDSQLPKDRFSAERLKGVDSTLKIQPAELGDSAMYLCASTYGLRYSNQPQHFGDGTRLSIL.

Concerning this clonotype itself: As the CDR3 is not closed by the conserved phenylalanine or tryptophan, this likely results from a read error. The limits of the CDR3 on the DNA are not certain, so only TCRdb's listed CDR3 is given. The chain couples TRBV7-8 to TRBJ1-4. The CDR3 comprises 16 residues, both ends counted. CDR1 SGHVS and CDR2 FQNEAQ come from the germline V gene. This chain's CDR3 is CASSLAQGPTTQKLFL.

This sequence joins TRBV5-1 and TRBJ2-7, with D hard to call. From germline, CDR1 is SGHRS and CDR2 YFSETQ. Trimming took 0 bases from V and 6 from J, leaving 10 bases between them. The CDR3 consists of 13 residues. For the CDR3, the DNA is TGCGCCAGCAGCTTGGCAGGCAGAAGCGAGCAGTACTTC. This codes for CASSLAGRSEQYF.

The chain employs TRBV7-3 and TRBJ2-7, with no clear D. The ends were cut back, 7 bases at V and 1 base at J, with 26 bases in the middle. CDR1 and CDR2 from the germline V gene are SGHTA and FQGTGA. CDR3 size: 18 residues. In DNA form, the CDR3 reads TGTGCCAGCACCTTTCAGCCAGACGGCATAGCCCTTTCCTACGAGCAGTACGTC. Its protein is CASTFQPDGIALSYEQYV.

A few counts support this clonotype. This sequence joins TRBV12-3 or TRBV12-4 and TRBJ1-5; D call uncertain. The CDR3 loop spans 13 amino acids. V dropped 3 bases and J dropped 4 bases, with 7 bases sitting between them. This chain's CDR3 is CASSFSGNQPQHF. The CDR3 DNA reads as TGTGCCAGCAGTTTTTCGGGTAATCAGCCCCAGCATTTT.